Shown below are 17 T cell receptor beta chains from a single sample sequenced in a study of T cell changes during pregnancy in multiple sclerosis. Measured with immunoSEQ multiplex PCR; TCRdb has only the in-frame clones, and not every one. The sample yields around 62,000 clones, just over 90% seen once. The sample here was peripheral blood, taken in the third trimester of pregnancy. The receptors were gathered from a female donor with multiple sclerosis, enrolled in a pregnancy study.

V and J are TRBV6-6 and TRBJ1-5; the D is unclear. The CDR3 consists of 13 residues. Germline CDR1 reads MNHNY; CDR2 reads SVGAGI (reference sequence). V lost 8 bases to trimming and J lost 7 bases, with 15 bases between them. CDR3 residues: CASRLTLIQPQHF. DNA for the CDR3: TGTGCCAGCCGCCTCACATTAATCCAGCCCCAGCATTTT.

This chain links TRBV6-1 with TRBJ1-1; tentatively, D is TRBD1 (5 bases). This CDR3 has 15 amino acids. Germline CDR1 reads MNHNS; CDR2 reads SASEGT. V shed 7 bases and J shed 3 bases, with 18 bases lying between them. CDR3 nucleotides: TGTGCCAGCACCACCGGGGCAGCGGGGGACACTGAAGCTTTCTTT. Encoded protein: CASTTGAAGDTEAFF.

The chain links TRBV6-6 to TRBJ2-7; tentatively, D is TRBD2 (5 bases). Germline assignment: CDR1 MNHNY and CDR2 SVGAGI (reference sequence). V lost 1 base, J lost 2 bases, and 15 bases lay in between. The CDR3 is 16 residues long. The CDR3 is CASSYLREIYAYEQYF. The CDR3 DNA reads as TGTGCCAGCAGTTACTTGAGGGAAATCTACGCCTACGAGCAGTACTTC.

This clone was recorded only once. The CDR3 DNA is TGTGCCAGCTCACCAACAGCCACAGATACGCAGTATTTT. Amino acids: CASSPTATDTQYF. This sequence joins TRBV18 and TRBJ2-3; unclear D gene. From germline, CDR1 is KGHSH and CDR2 LQKENI. This CDR3 is 13 amino acids long. V lost 2 bases and J 2 bases, leaving 5 bases between the germline ends.

The chain couples TRBV2 to TRBJ2-2; 9 bases match TRBD1. V shed 4 bases, J shed 7 bases, and the junction held 4 bases outside the gene matches. This CDR3 is 14 amino acids long. Germline CDR1 is SNHLY and CDR2 is FYNNEI. The CDR3 coding sequence is TGTGCCAGCAGTGGGACAGGGGTGGGCGGGGAGCTGTTTTTT. It yields the protein CASSGTGVGGELFF.

The rearrangement uses TRBV9 and TRBJ2-2; TRBD2 aligns across 10 bases. CDR1 SGDLS and CDR2 YYNGEE come from the germline V gene. J was trimmed by 5 bases and V by 0 bases; bases with no gene match: 7. The CDR3 has 17 residues. The CDR3 nucleotides are TGTGCCAGCAGCGTAGAAGCGAGCGGGGGGGATACCGGGGAGCTGTTTTTT. It specifies CASSVEASGGDTGELFF.

This clone was picked up one time. The chain uses TRBV6-5 and TRBJ2-7, with 10 bases fitting TRBD1. Trimming took 6 bases from V and 3 from J; bases not matched to a gene: 8. The CDR3 is 15 residues long. CDR1 is MNHEY and CDR2 is SVGAGI in the germline V gene. The CDR3 nucleotides read TGTGCCAGCAGCTCCCCGGGACAGGGGTACTACGAGCAGTACTTC. Its protein product is CASSSPGQGYYEQYF.

The chain couples TRBV12-5 to TRBJ2-2; TRBD1 aligns across 11 bases. CDR3 length equals 15 residues. V was pared by 6 bases and J by 5 bases, with 5 bases of the junction left unmatched. The germline CDR1 and CDR2 sequences are LGHNT and FRNRAP. The CDR3 region is CASGPGTGGTGELFF. Written as DNA, the CDR3 is TGTGCTAGTGGACCCGGGACAGGGGGGACCGGGGAGCTGTTTTTT. The full variable domain, in which reference TRBV12-5 and TRBJ2-2 provide the parts outside the CDR3, is DARVTQTPRHKVTEMGQEVTMRCQPILGHNTVFWYRQTMMQGLELLAYFRNRAPLDDSGMPKDRFSAEMPDATLATLKIQPSEPRDSAVYFCASGPGTGGTGELFFGEGSRLTVL.

The rearrangement links TRBV18 to TRBJ1-2; D ambiguous. V shed 2 bases and J shed 5 bases, with 15 bases lying between them. CDR1 and CDR2 (germline): KGHSH, LQKENI. The CDR3 runs 15 residues. DNA for the CDR3: TGTGCCAGCTCACCATACCAGGCCCGTACTTATGGCTACACCTTC. Amino acid sequence: CASSPYQARTYGYTF.

The V and J genes are TRBV14 and TRBJ1-1, with 7 bases fitting TRBD1. V dropped 4 bases and J dropped 1; count of bases not matched to a gene: 15. The CDR3 extends over 18 amino acids. Germline V gene sequence: CDR1 SGHDN, CDR2 FVKESK. Here the CDR3 reads CASSRLFQGEGPNTEAFF. The CDR3 DNA reads TGTGCCAGCAGCCGTCTCTTCCAGGGGGAAGGCCCGAACACTGAAGCTTTCTTT. The whole variable domain, remainder taken from reference TRBV14 and TRBJ1-1, is EAGVTQFPSHSVIEKGQTVTLRCDPISGHDNLYWYRRVMGKEIKFLLHFVKESKQDESGMPNNRFLAERTGGTYSTLKVQPAELEDSGVYFCASSRLFQGEGPNTEAFFGQGTRLTVV.

The V and J genes are TRBV5-1 and TRBJ1-1, with 7 positions matching TRBD1. Trimming removed 4 bases from V and 0 bases from J; junction bases left unmatched: 9. The germline V gene encodes CDR1 SGHRS and CDR2 YFSETQ. The length of the CDR3 is 16 residues. The CDR3 DNA is TGCGCCAGCAGCACGCAGACAGGGTCGTTGAACACTGAAGCTTTCTTT. It yields the protein CASSTQTGSLNTEAFF. Based on the CDR3 plus reference TRBV5-1 and TRBJ1-1, the full variable domain is KAGVTQTPRYLIKTRGQQVTLSCSPISGHRSVSWYQQTPGQGLQFLFEYFSETQRNKGNFPGRFSGRQFSNSRSEMNVSTLELGDSALYLCASSTQTGSLNTEAFFGQGTRLTVV.

This clone occurred once. The gene calls are TRBV7-9 and TRBJ2-2, with TRBD1 matching 9 bases. J was trimmed by 1 base and V by 4 bases; bases with no gene match: 4. This CDR3 is built from 16 residues. Per the germline V gene, CDR1 is SEHNR and CDR2 is FQNEAQ (reference sequence). CDR3 DNA: TGTGCCAGCAGCTACCCGGGACAGGGGAACACCGGGGAGCTGTTTTTT. Residues: CASSYPGQGNTGELFF. The entire variable domain, with the rest obtained from reference TRBV7-9 and TRBJ2-2, is as follows: DTGVSQNPRHKITKRGQNVTFRCDPISEHNRLYWYRQTLGQGPEFLTYFQNEAQLEKSRLLSDRFSAERPKGSFSTLEIQRTEQGDSAMYLCASSYPGQGNTGELFFGEGSRLTVL.

The genes are TRBV30 and TRBJ2-1, with 9 nucleotides matching TRBD2. Per germline, CDR1 GTSNPN and CDR2 SVGIG (reference sequence). Trimming cost V 7 bases and J 6 bases; bases outside gene matches: 13. There are 15 residues in the CDR3. The CDR3 protein is CAFRAYSGGGNEQFF. CDR3 nucleotides: TGTGCCTTTAGGGCCTATAGCGGGGGTGGCAATGAGCAGTTCTTC.

In nucleotides, the CDR3 is TGTGCCAGCAGCAAAGCGCCCCCGGCAGATACGCAGTATTTT. This encodes CASSKAPPADTQYF. This sequence joins TRBV21-1 and TRBJ2-3; the table's D call, TRBD2, was not checked against the DNA. TRBV21-1 is a recognized pseudogene. This CDR3 comprises 14 residues.

The chain recombines TRBV2 with TRBJ2-7, with TRBD1 identical over 8 bases. The CDR3 covers 16 residues. CDR1 and CDR2 from the germline V gene are SNHLY and FYNNEI. V was pared by 2 bases and J by 1 base, with 7 bases of the junction left unmatched. The CDR3 here is CASSEIWTGYSYEQYF. CDR3 nucleotides: TGTGCCAGCAGTGAAATATGGACAGGGTATTCCTACGAGCAGTACTTC.

The rearrangement joins TRBV28 to TRBJ1-5; 10 bases agree with TRBD1. Germline V CDR1 and CDR2: MDHEN, SYDVKM. Trimming cost V 5 bases and J 4 bases; bases outside gene matches: 8. This CDR3 is built from 16 residues. For the CDR3, the DNA is TGTGCCAGCAGTGACTACGGGACAGGGGTAAATCAGCCCCAGCATTTT. Translating it yields CASSDYGTGVNQPQHF.

The V and J genes are TRBV5-1 and TRBJ2-5; the D gene is possibly TRBD2 (5 bases). There are 14 residues in the CDR3. Deletions cut 1 base from V and 0 bases from J, with 7 bases between. Germline-derived CDR1 and CDR2 are SGHRS and YFSETQ. Here the CDR3 reads CASSLPGYQETQYF. CDR3 bases: TGCGCCAGCAGCTTGCCGGGGTACCAAGAGACCCAGTACTTC.